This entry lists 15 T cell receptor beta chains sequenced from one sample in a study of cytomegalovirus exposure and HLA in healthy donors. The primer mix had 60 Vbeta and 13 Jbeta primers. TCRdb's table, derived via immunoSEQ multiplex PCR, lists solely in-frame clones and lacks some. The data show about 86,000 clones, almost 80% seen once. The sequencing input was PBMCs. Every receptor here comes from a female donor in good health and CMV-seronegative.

Written as DNA, the CDR3 is TGTGCCAGCAGCTTGGGGCTAGCGGGAGGAGGGCAGTACTTC. Translating gives CASSLGLAGGGQYF. V usage is TRBV5-8 and J usage is TRBJ2-7; 11 bases map to TRBD2. The junction had 5 bases not matched to a gene; V was cut back by 0 bases and J by 9 bases. From germline, CDR1 is SGHTS and CDR2 YDEGEE. The CDR3 is made up of 14 amino acids.

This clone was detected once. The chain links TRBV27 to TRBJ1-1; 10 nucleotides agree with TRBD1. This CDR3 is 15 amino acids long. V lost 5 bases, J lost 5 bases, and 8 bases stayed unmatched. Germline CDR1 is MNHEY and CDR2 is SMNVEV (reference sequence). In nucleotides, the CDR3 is TGTGCCAGCAGTCCCCGGACAGGGGGAGAAACTGAAGCTTTCTTT. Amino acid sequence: CASSPRTGGETEAFF.

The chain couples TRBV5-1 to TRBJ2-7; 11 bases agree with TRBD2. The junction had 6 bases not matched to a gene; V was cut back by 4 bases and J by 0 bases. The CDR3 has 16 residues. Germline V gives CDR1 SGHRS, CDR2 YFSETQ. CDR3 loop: CASSPRLAGSSYEQYF. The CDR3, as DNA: TGCGCCAGCAGCCCGCGACTAGCGGGGAGCTCCTACGAGCAGTACTTC.

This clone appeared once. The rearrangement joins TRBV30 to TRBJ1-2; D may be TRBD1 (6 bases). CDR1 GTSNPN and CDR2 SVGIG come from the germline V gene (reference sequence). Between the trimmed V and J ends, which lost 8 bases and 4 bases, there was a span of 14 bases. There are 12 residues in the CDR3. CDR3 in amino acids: CARGASGYGYTF. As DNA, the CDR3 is TGTGCCCGGGGGGCGTCTGGCTATGGCTACACCTTC.

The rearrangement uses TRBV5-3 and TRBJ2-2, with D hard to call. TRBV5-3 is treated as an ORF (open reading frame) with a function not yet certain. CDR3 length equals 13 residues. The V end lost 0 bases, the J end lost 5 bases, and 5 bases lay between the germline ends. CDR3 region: CARSLALTGELFF. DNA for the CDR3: TGTGCCAGAAGCTTGGCCTTGACCGGGGAGCTGTTTTTT.

The CDR3 protein is CASSLSEGASETQYF. The CDR3 DNA follows: TGTGCCAGCAGCTTAAGTGAGGGGGCGAGTGAGACCCAGTACTTC. The chain carries TRBV7-2 and TRBJ2-5; 7 bases are a match to TRBD1. J lost 5 bases, V lost 2 bases, and 8 bases had no gene match. Looked up from germline, CDR1 is SGHTA and CDR2 is FQGNSA. The CDR3 is 15 amino acids. Supplemented by reference TRBV7-2 and TRBJ2-5, the full variable domain reads GAGVSQSPSNKVTEKGKDVELRCDPISGHTALYWYRQSLGQGLEFLIYFQGNSAPDKSGLPSDRFSAERTGGSVSTLTIQRTQQEDSAVYLCASSLSEGASETQYFGPGTRLLVL.

The CDR3 nucleotides are TGTGCCAGCAGGGGACAGGGCGCCATGAACACTGAAGCTTTCTTT. Residues: CASRGQGAMNTEAFF. The chain employs TRBV6-1 and TRBJ1-1; 9 positions match TRBD1. CDR1 and CDR2 (germline): MNHNS, SASEGT. After removal of 6 bases from V and 0 bases from J, the junction contained 5 bases not matched to a gene. CDR3 length: 15 amino acids.

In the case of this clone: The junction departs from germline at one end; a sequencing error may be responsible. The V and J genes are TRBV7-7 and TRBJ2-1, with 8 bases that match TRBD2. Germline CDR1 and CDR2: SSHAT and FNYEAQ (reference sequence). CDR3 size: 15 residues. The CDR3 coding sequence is TGTGCTAGCAGCGAACGGGAGGGCCCTTACAATGAGCAGTTCTTC. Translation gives CASSEREGPYNEQFF.

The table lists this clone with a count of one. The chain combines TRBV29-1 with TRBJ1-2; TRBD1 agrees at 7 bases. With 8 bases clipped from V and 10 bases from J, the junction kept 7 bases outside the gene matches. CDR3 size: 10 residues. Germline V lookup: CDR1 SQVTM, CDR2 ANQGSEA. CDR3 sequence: CSIFRGNYTF. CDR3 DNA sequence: TGCAGCATATTCAGGGGGAACTACACCTTC.

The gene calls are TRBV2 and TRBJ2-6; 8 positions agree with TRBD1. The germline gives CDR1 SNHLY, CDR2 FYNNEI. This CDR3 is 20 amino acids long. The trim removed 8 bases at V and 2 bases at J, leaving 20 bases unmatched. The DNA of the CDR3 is TGTGCCAGCCGAGCGCTAAGGAGGCAGGGGGCAACTGCTGGGGCCAACGTCCTGACTTTC. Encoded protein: CASRALRRQGATAGANVLTF.

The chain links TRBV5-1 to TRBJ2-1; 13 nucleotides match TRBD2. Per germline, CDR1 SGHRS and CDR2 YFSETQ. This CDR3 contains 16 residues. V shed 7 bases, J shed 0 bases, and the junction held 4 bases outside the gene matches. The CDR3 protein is CASQTSGRTSYNEQFF. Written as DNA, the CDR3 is TGCGCCAGCCAGACTAGCGGGAGGACCTCCTACAATGAGCAGTTCTTC.

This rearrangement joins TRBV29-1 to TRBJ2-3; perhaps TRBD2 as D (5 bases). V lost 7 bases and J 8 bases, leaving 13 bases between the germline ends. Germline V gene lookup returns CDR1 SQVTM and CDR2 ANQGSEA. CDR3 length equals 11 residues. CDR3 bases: TGCAGCGGAGGAGCGGATCCTACGCAGTATTTT. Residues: CSGGADPTQYF.

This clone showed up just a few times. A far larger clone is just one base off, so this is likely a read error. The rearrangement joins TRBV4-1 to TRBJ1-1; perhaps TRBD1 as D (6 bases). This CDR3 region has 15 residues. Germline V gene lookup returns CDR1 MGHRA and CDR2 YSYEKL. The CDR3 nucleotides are TGCTCCAGCAGCCAAGGCCCGGGGGGCCTCGCGGAAGCTTTCTTT. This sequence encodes CSSSQGPGGLAEAFF.

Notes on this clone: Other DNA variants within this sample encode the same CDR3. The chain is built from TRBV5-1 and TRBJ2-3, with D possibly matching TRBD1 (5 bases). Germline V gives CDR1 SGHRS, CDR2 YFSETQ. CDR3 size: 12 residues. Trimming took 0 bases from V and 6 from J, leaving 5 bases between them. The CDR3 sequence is CASSLEGDTQYF. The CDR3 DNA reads TGCGCCAGCAGCTTGGAGGGGGATACGCAGTATTTT.

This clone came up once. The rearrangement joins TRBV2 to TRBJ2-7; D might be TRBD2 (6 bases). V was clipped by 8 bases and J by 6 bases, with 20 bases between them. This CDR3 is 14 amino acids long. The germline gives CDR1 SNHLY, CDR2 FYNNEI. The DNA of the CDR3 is TGTGCCAGCCGCTGGGAGGCCGAGAGGGGCGAGCAGTACTTC. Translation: CASRWEAERGEQYF.